This T cell receptor beta chain was recorded in a study of blood T cells in healthy people across ages. From germline, CDR1 is LGHDT and CDR2 YNNKEL (reference sequence). The germline V and J ends were trimmed by 3 bases and 1 base, with 7 bases remaining between them. This CDR3 is built from 13 residues. The authors ran a second PCR of roughly 6 to 12 cycles using a sample-barcoded 5' primer and a J-beta primer mix. One entry per CDR3 protein results from TCRdb running MiXCR on the 5' RACE reads. Of about 1.4 million distinct CDR3 sequences listed, 45% to 70% are singletons. This clonotype was counted between two and nine times.

This receptor was obtained from a man in his late teens or twenties in good health. Specimen: blood. The chain links TRBV3-1 to TRBJ2-7; no clear D. The CDR3 coding sequence is TGTGCCAGCAGCCATTACGGGTCCTACGAGCAGTACTTC. Its translation is CASSHYGSYEQYF.